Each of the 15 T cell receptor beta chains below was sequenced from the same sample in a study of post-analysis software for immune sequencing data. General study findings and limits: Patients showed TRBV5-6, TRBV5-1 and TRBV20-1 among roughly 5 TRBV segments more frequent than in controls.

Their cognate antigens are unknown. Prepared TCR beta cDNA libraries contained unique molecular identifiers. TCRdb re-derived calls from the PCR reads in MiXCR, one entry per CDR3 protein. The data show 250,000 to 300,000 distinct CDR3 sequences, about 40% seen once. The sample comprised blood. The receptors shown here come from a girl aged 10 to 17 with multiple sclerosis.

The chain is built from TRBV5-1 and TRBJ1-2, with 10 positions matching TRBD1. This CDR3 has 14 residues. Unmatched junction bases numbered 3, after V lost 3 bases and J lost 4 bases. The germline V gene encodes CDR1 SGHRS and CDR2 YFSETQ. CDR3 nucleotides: TGCGCCAGCAGCTCCAGACAGGGGGCCTATGGCTACACCTTC. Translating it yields CASSSRQGAYGYTF.

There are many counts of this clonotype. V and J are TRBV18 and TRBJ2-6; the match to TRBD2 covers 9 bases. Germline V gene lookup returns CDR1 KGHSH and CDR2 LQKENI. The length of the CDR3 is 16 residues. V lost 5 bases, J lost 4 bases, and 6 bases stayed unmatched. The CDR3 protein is CASSSTSGGGANVLTF. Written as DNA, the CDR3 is TGTGCCAGCTCATCGACTAGCGGAGGGGGGGCCAACGTCCTGACTTTC.

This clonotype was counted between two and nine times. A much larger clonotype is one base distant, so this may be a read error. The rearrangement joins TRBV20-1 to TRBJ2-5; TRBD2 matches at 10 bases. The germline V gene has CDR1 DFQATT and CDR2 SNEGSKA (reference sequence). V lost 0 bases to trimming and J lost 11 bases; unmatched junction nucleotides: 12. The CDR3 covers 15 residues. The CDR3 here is CSARDGLADNNEQYF. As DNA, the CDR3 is TGCAGTGCTAGAGACGGACTAGCGGATAACAATGAGCAGTACTTC.

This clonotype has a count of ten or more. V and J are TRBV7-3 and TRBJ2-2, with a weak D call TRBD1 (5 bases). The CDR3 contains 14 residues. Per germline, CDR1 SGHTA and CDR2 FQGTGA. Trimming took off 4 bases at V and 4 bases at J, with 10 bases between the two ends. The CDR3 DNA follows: TGTGCCAGCAGCTCGCAGGGTGGCACCGGGGAGCTGTTTTTT. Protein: CASSSQGGTGELFF.

Here the CDR3 DNA reads TGTGCCAGCAGCGCAGTATCGAGCTCCTACGAGCAGTACTTC. Protein: CASSAVSSSYEQYF. The chain uses TRBV5-5 and TRBJ2-7; D is unclear. Germline V CDR1 and CDR2: SGHKS, YYEKEE (reference sequence). The length of the CDR3 is 14 residues. The V and J ends lost 4 bases and 0 bases respectively, with 11 bases between them. Full variable domain (remainder filled in from reference TRBV5-5 and TRBJ2-7): DAGVTQSPTHLIKTRGQQVTLRCSPISGHKSVSWYQQVLGQGPQFIFQYYEKEERGRGNFPDRFSARQFPNYSSELNVNALLLGDSALYLCASSAVSSSYEQYFGPGTRLTVT.

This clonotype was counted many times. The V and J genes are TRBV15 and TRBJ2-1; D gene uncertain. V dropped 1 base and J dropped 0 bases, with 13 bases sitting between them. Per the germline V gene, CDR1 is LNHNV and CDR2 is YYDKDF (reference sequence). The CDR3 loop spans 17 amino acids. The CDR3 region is CATSRGPGSSSYNEQFF. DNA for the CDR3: TGTGCCACCAGCAGAGGGCCGGGCAGTAGCTCCTACAATGAGCAGTTCTTC.

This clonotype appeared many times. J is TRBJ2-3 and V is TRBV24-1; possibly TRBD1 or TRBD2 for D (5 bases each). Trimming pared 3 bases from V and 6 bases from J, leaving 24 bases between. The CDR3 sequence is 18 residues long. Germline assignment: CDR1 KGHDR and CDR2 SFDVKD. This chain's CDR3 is CATSDDARDVGFRDTQYF. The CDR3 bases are TGTGCCACCAGTGATGACGCCCGGGACGTTGGTTTTCGGGATACGCAGTATTTT.

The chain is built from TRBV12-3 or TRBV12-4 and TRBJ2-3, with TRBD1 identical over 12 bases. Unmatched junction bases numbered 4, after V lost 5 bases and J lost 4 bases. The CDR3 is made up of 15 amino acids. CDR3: CASSTGTGGADTQYF. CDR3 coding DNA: TGTGCCAGCAGTACTGGGACAGGGGGCGCAGATACGCAGTATTTT.

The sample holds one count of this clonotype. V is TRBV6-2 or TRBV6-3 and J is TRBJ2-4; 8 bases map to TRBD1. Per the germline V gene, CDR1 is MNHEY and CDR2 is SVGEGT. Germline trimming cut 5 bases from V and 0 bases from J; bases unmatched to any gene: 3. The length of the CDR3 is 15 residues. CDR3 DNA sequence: TGTGCCAGCAGTGCTGACAGGGGAGCCAAAAACATTCAGTACTTC. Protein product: CASSADRGAKNIQYF.

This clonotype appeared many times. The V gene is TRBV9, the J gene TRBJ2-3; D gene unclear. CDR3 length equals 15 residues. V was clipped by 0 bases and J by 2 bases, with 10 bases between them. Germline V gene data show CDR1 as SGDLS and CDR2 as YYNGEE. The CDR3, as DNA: TGTGCCAGCAGCGTAGTTCCCCAGAACACAGATACGCAGTATTTT. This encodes CASSVVPQNTDTQYF.

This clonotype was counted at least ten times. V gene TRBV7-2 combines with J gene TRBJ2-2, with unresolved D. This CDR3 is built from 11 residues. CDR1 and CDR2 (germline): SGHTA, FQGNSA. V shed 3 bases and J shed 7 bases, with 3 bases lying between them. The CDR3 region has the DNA TGTGCCAGCAGCTTGATCGGGGAGCTGTTTTTT. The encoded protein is CASSLIGELFF.

CDR3 sequence (DNA): TGCAGCGCCTTAACAGGGGGCTACGAGCAGTACTTC. Translation gives CSALTGGYEQYF. The gene calls are TRBV29-1 and TRBJ2-5; 8 nucleotides align to TRBD1. The DNA end is a closer match to TRBJ2-7, so the J assignment may be wrong. The CDR3 has 12 residues. The germline CDR1 and CDR2 sequences are SQVTM and ANQGSEA.

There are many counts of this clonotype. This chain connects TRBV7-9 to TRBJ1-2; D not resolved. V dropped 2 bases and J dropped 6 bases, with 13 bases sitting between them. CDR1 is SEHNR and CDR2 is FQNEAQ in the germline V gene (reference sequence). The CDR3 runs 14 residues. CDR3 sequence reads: CASSLLVRHDGYTF. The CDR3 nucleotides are TGTGCCAGCAGCTTATTGGTCAGACATGATGGCTACACCTTC.

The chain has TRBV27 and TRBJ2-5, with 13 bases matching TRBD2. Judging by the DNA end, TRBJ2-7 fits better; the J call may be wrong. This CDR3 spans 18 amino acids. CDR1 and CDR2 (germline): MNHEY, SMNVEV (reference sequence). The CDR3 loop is CASRVSGTSGDLPYEQYF. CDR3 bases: TGTGCCAGCAGGGTTTCGGGGACTAGCGGGGATCTCCCCTACGAGCAGTACTTC.

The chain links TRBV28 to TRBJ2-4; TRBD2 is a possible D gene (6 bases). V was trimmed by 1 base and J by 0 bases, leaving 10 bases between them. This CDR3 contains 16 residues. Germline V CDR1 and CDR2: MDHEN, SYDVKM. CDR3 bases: TGTGCCAGCAGTTTATCCGGGGGATTAGCCAAAAACATTCAGTACTTC. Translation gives CASSLSGGLAKNIQYF.